The 15 T cell receptor beta chains below all came from one sample that was sequenced in a study of identical twins. TCRdb fed the 5' RACE reads into MiXCR, producing one record per CDR3 protein. The repertoire has fewer than 650,000 distinct CDR3 sequences, 7.1% of them found once; the top ten carry 1.5% to 2%. This sample was shared with a second study, whose subject was yellow fever vaccine responses in identical twins.

Sequences were obtained from PBMCs. The receptors derive from a woman in her late teens or twenties in good health.

In this sample, this clonotype turned up many times. The rearrangement links TRBV12-3 or TRBV12-4 to TRBJ1-5; D not resolved. The V and J ends lost 5 bases and 2 bases respectively, with 10 bases between them. The CDR3 is 14 amino acids. The CDR3 DNA sequence: TGTGCCAGCAGTCTGGCGGCAGGCAATCAGCCCCAGCATTTT. This translates into CASSLAAGNQPQHF.

This clonotype came up a few times. This sequence joins TRBV6-1 and TRBJ1-1; D is uncertain. Germline V lookup: CDR1 MNHNS, CDR2 SASEGT. CDR3 length: 14 amino acids. Trimming shortened V by 8 bases and J by 3 bases, and 16 bases separated the two germline ends. The CDR3 region is CASRLWGEDTEAFF. CDR3 in DNA: TGTGCCAGCCGCTTGTGGGGAGAGGACACTGAAGCTTTCTTT.

This clonotype was seen ten or more times. This chain uses TRBV21-1 with TRBJ2-1; TRBD1, the D gene given by the table, was not confirmed from the DNA. TRBV21-1 is recorded as a pseudogene. The CDR3 sequence is 17 residues long. CDR3 region: CASSKEGTGSSYNEQFF. As DNA, the CDR3 is TGTGCCAGCAGCAAAGAAGGGACAGGGAGCTCCTACAATGAGCAGTTCTTC.

In this sample, this clonotype turned up a few times. The chain has TRBV29-1 and TRBJ2-1; 8 positions agree with TRBD1. The CDR3 spans 14 residues. The V gene end was trimmed by 4 bases and the J gene end by 1 base; junction bases not matched to a gene: 3. Germline CDR1 is SQVTM and CDR2 is ANQGSEA. For the CDR3, the DNA is TGCAGCGTTGCAACAGGGGGGTCCTACAATGAGCAGTTCTTC. Translated, it gives CSVATGGSYNEQFF.

V usage is TRBV29-1 and J usage is TRBJ2-1; D gene ambiguous. CDR3 length equals 12 residues. Trimming pared 8 bases from V and 6 bases from J, leaving 14 bases between. Germline lookup yields CDR1 SQVTM and CDR2 ANQGSEA. CDR3 nucleotides: TGCAGCACGGTCGTGGGGATCAATGAGCAGTTCTTC. Its protein is CSTVVGINEQFF.

The chain uses TRBV14 and TRBJ2-5; 12 bases align to TRBD2. The junction had 4 bases not matched to a gene; V was cut back by 0 bases and J by 2 bases. Germline values: CDR1 SGHDN, CDR2 FVKESK. The CDR3 contains 17 residues. CDR3: CASSQETSGRLQETQYF. Here the CDR3 DNA reads TGTGCCAGCAGCCAAGAGACTAGCGGGAGATTACAAGAGACCCAGTACTTC. The full variable domain, with the rest looked up from reference TRBV14 and TRBJ2-5, is EAGVTQFPSHSVIEKGQTVTLRCDPISGHDNLYWYRRVMGKEIKFLLHFVKESKQDESGMPNNRFLAERTGGTYSTLKVQPAELEDSGVYFCASSQETSGRLQETQYFGPGTRLLVL.

This chain joins TRBV7-9 and TRBJ2-1; D perhaps matches TRBD2 (5 bases). The CDR3 contains 13 residues. Looked up from germline, CDR1 is SEHNR and CDR2 is FQNEAQ (reference sequence). V was trimmed by 5 bases and J by 8 bases, leaving 13 bases between them. This chain's CDR3 is CASSPGEGDEQFF. CDR3 sequence (DNA): TGTGCCAGCAGCCCTGGCGAGGGCGATGAGCAGTTCTTC.

The chain uses TRBV10-2 and TRBJ2-4; D could derive from TRBD1 or TRBD2 (6 bases each). CDR3 length: 13 amino acids. Germline V gene lookup returns CDR1 WSHSY and CDR2 SAAADI. The CDR3 DNA is TGCGCAGCTCGGGGGACACGGCGGAACATTCAGTACTTC. Its protein product is CAARGTRRNIQYF.

This clonotype was counted a few times. V is TRBV7-6 and J is TRBJ2-7; 8 bases agree with TRBD2. This CDR3 is built from 13 residues. Germline V gene lookup returns CDR1 SGHVS and CDR2 FNYEAQ. With 8 bases clipped from V and 3 bases from J, the junction kept 6 bases outside the gene matches. CDR3 sequence (DNA): TGTGCCAGCTCCGCCACTAGCGGCTACGAGCAGTACTTC. This translates into CASSATSGYEQYF. Using reference TRBV7-6 and TRBJ2-7 for the parts outside the CDR3, the full variable domain is GAGVSQSPRYKVTKRGQDVALRCDPISGHVSLYWYRQALGQGPEFLTYFNYEAQQDKSGLPNDRFSAERPEGSISTLTIQRTEQRDSAMYRCASSATSGYEQYFGPGTRLTVT.

In this sample, this clonotype turned up many times. The chain couples TRBV29-1 to TRBJ2-5; D is uncertain. Germline CDR1 SQVTM, CDR2 ANQGSEA. The V gene lost 5 bases and the J gene lost 1 base, with 17 bases spanning the gap. The CDR3 is 15 residues long. CDR3 sequence: CSVMEFSSPQETQYF. The CDR3 coding sequence is TGCAGCGTTATGGAATTCAGTTCCCCCCAAGAGACCCAGTACTTC.

This clonotype was recorded many times. CDR3 sequence reads: CASSQDRSGTSGTRGSNEQFF. CDR3 nucleotides: TGTGCCAGCAGCCAAGATAGGTCGGGGACTAGCGGGACCCGGGGGTCGAATGAGCAGTTCTTC. The V gene is TRBV4-2, the J gene TRBJ2-1; TRBD2 matches at 13 bases. Unmatched junction bases numbered 18, after V lost 0 bases and J lost 7 bases. This CDR3 is built from 21 residues. Germline V gene lookup returns CDR1 LGHNA and CDR2 YNFKEQ.

This clonotype showed up just a few times. CDR3 in amino acids: CASSAWLGQGSNTIYF. In nucleotides, the CDR3 is TGTGCCAGCAGTGCTTGGTTAGGACAGGGTTCAAACACCATATATTTT. This sequence joins TRBV12-3 or TRBV12-4 and TRBJ1-3; 8 bases agree with TRBD1. V gave up 5 bases and J gave up 6 bases; unmatched junction bases: 12. The CDR3 sequence is 16 residues long.

This clonotype was counted ten times or more. This chain joins TRBV12-3 or TRBV12-4 and TRBJ2-2; D remains ambiguous. The V gene lost 6 bases and the J gene lost 0 bases, with 11 bases spanning the gap. The CDR3 is made up of 15 amino acids. CDR3 sequence: CASSLQTTNTGELFF. For the CDR3, the DNA is TGTGCCAGCAGCTTACAGACCACGAACACCGGGGAGCTGTTTTTT.

There are a few counts of this clonotype. The chain carries TRBV28 and TRBJ2-7; D possibly corresponds to TRBD1 (5 bases). The CDR3 is 13 amino acids. Trimming pared 5 bases from V and 2 bases from J, leaving 10 bases between. CDR1 and CDR2 from the germline V gene are MDHEN and SYDVKM. The CDR3, as DNA: TGTGCCAGCAGTACCCGACAGACCTACGAGCAGTACGTC. As protein: CASSTRQTYEQYV.

This clonotype was picked up many times. V is TRBV7-9 and J is TRBJ2-5, with D hard to call. The CDR3 sequence is 14 residues long. Per germline, CDR1 SEHNR and CDR2 FQNEAQ (reference sequence). Trimming took off 1 base at V and 0 bases at J, with 6 bases between the two ends. The CDR3 here is CASSLEQYQETQYF. CDR3 bases: TGTGCCAGCAGCTTAGAACAGTACCAAGAGACCCAGTACTTC.